This T cell receptor beta chain was retrieved from a study of blood T cell repertoires in COVID-19. Study in general: Material from acute and convalescent COVID-19 was sourced from the United States, Italy and Spain.

After removal of 2 bases from V and 8 bases from J, the junction contained 3 bases not matched to a gene. CDR1 is SGHDN, CDR2 FVKESK, per germline. This CDR3 has 13 residues. Libraries were prepared by immunoSEQ multiplex PCR; TCRdb keeps only in-frame clonotypes and omits some of them. The sample holds approximately 130,000 clones, around 85% seen once. This clone was seen ten or more times. The source is a human donor in a cohort sampled during active COVID-19. The chain links TRBV14 to TRBJ1-2, with 9 bases fitting TRBD1. Sequences were obtained from peripheral blood. The CDR3 bases are TGTGCCAGCAGCCAATACAGGGGGCAAGGCTACACCTTC. This gives the protein CASSQYRGQGYTF.